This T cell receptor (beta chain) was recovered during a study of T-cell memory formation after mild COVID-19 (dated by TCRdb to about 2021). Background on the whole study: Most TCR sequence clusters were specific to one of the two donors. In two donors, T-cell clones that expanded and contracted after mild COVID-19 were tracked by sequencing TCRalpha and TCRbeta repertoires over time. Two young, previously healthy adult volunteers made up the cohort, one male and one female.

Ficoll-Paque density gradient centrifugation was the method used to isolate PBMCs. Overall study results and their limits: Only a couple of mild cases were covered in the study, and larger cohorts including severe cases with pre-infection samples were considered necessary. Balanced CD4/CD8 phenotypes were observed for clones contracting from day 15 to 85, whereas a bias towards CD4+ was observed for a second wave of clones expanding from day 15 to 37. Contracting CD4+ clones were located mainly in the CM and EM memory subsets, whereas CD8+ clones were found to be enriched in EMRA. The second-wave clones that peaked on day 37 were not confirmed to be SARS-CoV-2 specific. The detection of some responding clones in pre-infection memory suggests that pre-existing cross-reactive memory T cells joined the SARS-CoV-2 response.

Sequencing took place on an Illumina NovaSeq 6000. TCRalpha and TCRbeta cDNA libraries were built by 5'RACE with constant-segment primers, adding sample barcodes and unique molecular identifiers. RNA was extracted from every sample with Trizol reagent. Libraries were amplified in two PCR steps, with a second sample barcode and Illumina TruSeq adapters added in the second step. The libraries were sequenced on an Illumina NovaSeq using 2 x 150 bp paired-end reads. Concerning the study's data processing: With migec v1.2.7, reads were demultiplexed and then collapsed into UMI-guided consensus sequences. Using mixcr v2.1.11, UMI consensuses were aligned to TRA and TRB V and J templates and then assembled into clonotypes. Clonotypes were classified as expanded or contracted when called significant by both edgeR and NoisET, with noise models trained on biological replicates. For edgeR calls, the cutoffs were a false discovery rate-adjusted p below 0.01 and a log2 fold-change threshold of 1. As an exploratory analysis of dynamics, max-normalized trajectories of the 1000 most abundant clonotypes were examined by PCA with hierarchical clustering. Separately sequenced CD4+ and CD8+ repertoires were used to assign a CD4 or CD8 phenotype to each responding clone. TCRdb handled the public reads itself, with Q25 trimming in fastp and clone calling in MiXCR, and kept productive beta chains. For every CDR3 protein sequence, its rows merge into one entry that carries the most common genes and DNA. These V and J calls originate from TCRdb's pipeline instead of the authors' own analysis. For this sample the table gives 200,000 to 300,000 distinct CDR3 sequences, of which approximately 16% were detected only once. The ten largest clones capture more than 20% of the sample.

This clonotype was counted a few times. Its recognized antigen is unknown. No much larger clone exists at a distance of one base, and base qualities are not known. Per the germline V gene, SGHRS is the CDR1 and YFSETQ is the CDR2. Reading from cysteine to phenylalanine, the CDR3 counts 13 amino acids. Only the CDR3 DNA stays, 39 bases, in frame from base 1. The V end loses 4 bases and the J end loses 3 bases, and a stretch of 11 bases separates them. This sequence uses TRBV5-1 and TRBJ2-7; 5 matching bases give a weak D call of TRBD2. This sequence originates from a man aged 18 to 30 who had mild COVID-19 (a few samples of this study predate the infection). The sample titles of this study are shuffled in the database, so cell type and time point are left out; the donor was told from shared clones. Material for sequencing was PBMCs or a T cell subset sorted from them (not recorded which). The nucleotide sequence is TGCGCCAGCAGCCGAGGTCGGGGCTACGAGCAGTACTTC. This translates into CASSRGRGYEQYF.